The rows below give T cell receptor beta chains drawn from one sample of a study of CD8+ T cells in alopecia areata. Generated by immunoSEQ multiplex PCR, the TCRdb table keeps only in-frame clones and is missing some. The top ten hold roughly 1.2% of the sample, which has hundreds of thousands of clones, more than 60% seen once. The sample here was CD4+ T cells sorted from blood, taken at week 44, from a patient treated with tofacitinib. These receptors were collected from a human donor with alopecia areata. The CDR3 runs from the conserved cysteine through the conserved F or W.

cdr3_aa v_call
CASSYDIRGQETQYF TRBV6-5
CASSQGTFPGELFF TRBV4-1
CAWSVITGGAEKLFF TRBV30
CASSPQRGRKNEQFF TRBV6-6
CAWSVRTSGRYNEQFF TRBV30
CASSLAGVETQYF TRBV7-3
CSVPGTGWTQYF TRBV29-1
CASSEYGGGPRYEQYF TRBV25-1
CASSLAEGNYGYTF TRBV5-1
CASSRTQSREGSEAFF TRBV5-1
CASSLRFSEKLFF TRBV5-6
CSVGTGADTQYF TRBV29-1
CASSPGTSGANVLTF TRBV18
CASSQDWTGIYGYTF TRBV4-3
CASLRQGNSPLHF TRBV6-1
CASNPQGVWQETQYF TRBV9
CASSPGPSLSYYGYTF TRBV4-1
CSVEVNPQGTDTQYF TRBV29-1
CASRSNRGRDTEAFF TRBV19
CASSHSSGQGVTQYF TRBV11-2
CASSAGAYVGYTF TRBV25-1
CAGSQASGAWTEAFF TRBV4-1
CAISGDREAFF TRBV10-3
CAWAPAGGSNQPQHF TRBV30
CSATGGETQYF TRBV20-1
CASSPGTDEQFF TRBV5-1
CASSSAPTGLATGYTF TRBV5-1
CASSPPSGSGANVLTF TRBV18
CASSLSPTGVGDTQYF TRBV7-2
CATLYTDTQYF TRBV10-3
CSVGTANQPQHF TRBV29-1
CASSAGTGISSYNEQFF TRBV9
CAWSGQKQGKFSYNEQFF TRBV30
CASSLRGLGTGELFF TRBV6-5
CSAVEQGGNQPQHF TRBV29-1
CASSVGALAGAQETQYF TRBV9
CASRPRPDTGELFF TRBV6-6
CASSQESGYGYTF TRBV4-3
CASLRGSNNSPLHF TRBV6-1
CSAKAGEETQYF TRBV29-1
CASSLERGTDTQYF TRBV11-2
CASRREYSGNTIYF TRBV6-1
CASSIGGTNTGELFF TRBV19
CSVEGLDNEQFF TRBV29-1
CASTQIRTNRETQYF TRBV18
CASSPLAGGYNEQFF TRBV14
CASSSGGTEGHGYTF TRBV5-1
CATTGAEDQETQYF TRBV15
CASSPRGDPEAFF TRBV4-3
CASSVSTDTQYF TRBV10-2
CASRPGTNLYGYTF TRBV6-1
CASSGDLGGQPQHF TRBV2
CSVEAQGQGGDIQYF TRBV29-1
CASSPPVLGVGNEQFF TRBV18
CAIRTSGDTQYF TRBV10-3
CASFAGSILGTDNSPLHF TRBV2
CASSLVTGGYGYTF TRBV7-2
CASCRDGFLTEAFF TRBV27